The entry below gives a single TCR beta chain sequence along with its context. This clonotype was seen a few times. Its antigen is currently not known. Qualities for individual bases were not recorded, and no much larger clone is one base off. The sample originates from a study of post-analysis software for immune sequencing data (dated by TCRdb to between 2014 and 2016). Context from the whole study: Disease courses on record covered relapsing-remitting, secondary progressive and progressive-relapsing multiple sclerosis, though some patients had no subtype annotation. The multiple sclerosis patient repertoires were compared with roughly twelve previously published healthy control repertoires from donors aged about 6 to 26 years. A subset of samples was prepared in parallel using single-end sample barcoding, then pooled and co-amplified after Illumina adapter ligation.

Overall results and qualifications from the work: Patients showed significantly higher frequencies than controls for about 5 TRBV segments, among them TRBV5-6, TRBV5-1 and TRBV20-1. When samples were clustered directly using the F measure, samples prepared in the same batch co-clustered strongly, which prompted a batch-effect correction. Normalized Chao1 diversity was significantly lower in multiple sclerosis patients than controls, suggesting substantial peripheral T-cell clonal expansion. The multiple sclerosis patient group was slightly younger than the control group.

The germline V gene (reference sequence) supplies CDR1 MNHEY and CDR2 SMNVEV. Inclusive of the bounding cysteine and phenylalanine, the CDR3 is 12 residues long. Only the CDR3 DNA is retained, 36 bases long and in frame from the first base. Trimming at the junction amounts to 6 bases on V and 13 bases on J, and the germline ends lie 16 bases apart. The method behind the library was PCR. Reads for this sample came from an Illumina HiSeq 2500. To reduce PCR and sequencing biases, unique molecular identifiers were built into the TCR beta cDNA libraries. Approximately 500,000 cDNA molecules were obtained per 1 to 10 million input T cells, so each molecule approximated one T cell. The patient libraries were prepared and sequenced with the same protocol used for the earlier healthy control dataset. Within a given batch, samples were prepared together, multiplexed and sequenced on the same HiSeq lane. The paper's data handling went like this. Raw barcoded reads were processed with MIGEC, and single-read molecular identifier groups were discarded before consensus assembly and CDR3 extraction. VDJtools was used for post-analysis of the clonotype tables, with diversity normalized by down-sampling every dataset to the smallest sample size. In repertoire overlap clustering, CDR3 amino acid sequences, but not nucleotide sequences, were matched to correct batch-related cross-sample contamination. The raw public data were reprocessed by TCRdb itself: fastp quality trimming at Q25, MiXCR clonotype calling, in-frame beta chains only. Rows with one shared CDR3 protein collapse into an entry with the most common genes and DNA. The V and J calls come from TCRdb's annotation, not from the publication. The sample table records 350,000 to 500,000 distinct CDR3 sequences; about 40% of these occur just once. Clones ranked in the top ten supply roughly 8.2% of the sample.

To demonstrate the VDJtools post-analysis software, the study profiled TCR beta repertoires from the peripheral blood of approximately twelve young patients with multiple sclerosis. Multiple sclerosis patients were children and adolescents aged roughly 6 to 17 years. The clonotype was recovered from a girl aged 2-10 years with multiple sclerosis. Input material: blood. Recombination connected TRBV27 to TRBJ2-1; possibly the D gene is TRBD1, per 6 matching bases. The DNA sequence follows: TGTGCCAGCAGCCCCGGGACACCGGGTCAGTTCTTC. Translated, it reads CASSPGTPGQFF.